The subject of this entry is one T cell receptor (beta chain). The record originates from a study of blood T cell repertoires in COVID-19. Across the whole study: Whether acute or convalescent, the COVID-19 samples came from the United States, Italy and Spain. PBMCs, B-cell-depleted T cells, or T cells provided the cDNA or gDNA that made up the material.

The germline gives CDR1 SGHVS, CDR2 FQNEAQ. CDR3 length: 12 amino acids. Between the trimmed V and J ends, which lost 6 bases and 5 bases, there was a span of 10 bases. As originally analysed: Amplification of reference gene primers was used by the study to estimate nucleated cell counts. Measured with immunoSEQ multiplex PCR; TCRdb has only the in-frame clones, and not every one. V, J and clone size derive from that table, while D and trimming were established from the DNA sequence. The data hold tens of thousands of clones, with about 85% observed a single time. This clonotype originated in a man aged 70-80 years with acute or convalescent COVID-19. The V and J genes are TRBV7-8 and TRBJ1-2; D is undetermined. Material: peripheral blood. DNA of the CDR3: TGTGCCAGCAGTACGGGATTTTATGGCTACACCTTC. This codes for CASSTGFYGYTF.